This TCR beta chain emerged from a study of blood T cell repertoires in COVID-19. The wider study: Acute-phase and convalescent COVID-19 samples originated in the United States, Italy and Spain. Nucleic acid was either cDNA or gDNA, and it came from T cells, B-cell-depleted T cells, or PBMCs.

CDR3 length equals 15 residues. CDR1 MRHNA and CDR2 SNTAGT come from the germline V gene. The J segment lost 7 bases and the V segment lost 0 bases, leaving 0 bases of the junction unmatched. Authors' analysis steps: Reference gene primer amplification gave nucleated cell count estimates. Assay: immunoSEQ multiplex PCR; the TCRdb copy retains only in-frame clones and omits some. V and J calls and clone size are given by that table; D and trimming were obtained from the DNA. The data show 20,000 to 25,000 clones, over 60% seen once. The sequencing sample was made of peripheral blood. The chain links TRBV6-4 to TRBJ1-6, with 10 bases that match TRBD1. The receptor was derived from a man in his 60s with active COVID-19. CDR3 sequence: CASSDSTGGNSPLHF. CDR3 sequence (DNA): TGTGCCAGCAGTGACTCGACAGGGGGCAATTCACCCCTCCACTTT.